This T cell receptor (beta chain) is from a study of spatial heterogeneity in lung cancer. Study-wide context: The donors were about 67 patients with non-small cell lung cancer that was early-stage and untreated.

Looked up from germline, CDR1 is SGHAT and CDR2 is FQNNGV. J was trimmed by 4 bases and V by 5 bases; bases with no gene match: 14. The CDR3 spans 17 residues. This clonotype was counted between two and nine times. Time point described: blood at routine non-recurrence follow-up after resection. TCRs were sequenced from unsorted whole RNA of tumor, nontumor lung or PBMC. Individual TCR cDNA molecules each bore their own unique molecular identifier. TCRdb fed the 5' RACE reads into MiXCR, producing one record per CDR3 protein. Among about 100,000 distinct CDR3 sequences listed, approximately 19% were seen once.

The chain links TRBV11-2 to TRBJ2-3, with TRBD2 matching over 8 bases. The sequence was obtained from a male donor with early-stage non-small cell lung cancer. The input for sequencing was PBMCs, taken at follow-up. In DNA form, the CDR3 reads TGTGCCAGCAGCCCCGGCGATGGGCGGGAGGACTCAGATACGCAGTATTTT. Its translation is CASSPGDGREDSDTQYF.